This T cell receptor (beta chain) was profiled in a study of response to subunit inactivated influenza vaccine (dated by TCRdb to the late 2010s). Context from the whole study: Deep quantitative profiling of the T cell receptor repertoire was used in the study to follow responses to a trivalent subunit inactivated influenza vaccine.

According to the study, the label for this sample's time point signals: around 42 days after influenza vaccine administration. Library generation was performed with RT-PCR. TCRdb names Illumina HiSeq 2500 as the instrument used. The public reads were reanalyzed by TCRdb: fastp trimming at Q25, MiXCR alignment, in-frame beta chains only. Merged by CDR3 protein, the rows form single entries marked with the most common genes and DNA. The sample contains hundreds of thousands of distinct CDR3 sequences, 10% to 11% of them found a single time. Clones ranked in the top ten supply approximately 12% of the sample. In its sample, this clonotype was seen a few times. The antigen this receptor binds is unknown. The record has no base qualities; no much larger clone is one base away. CDR1 and CDR2 (MNHEY, SVGAGI) derive from the germline V gene. The CDR3 covers 14 residues, taking in both the cysteine and the phenylalanine. Of all the DNA, just the CDR3 is kept, 42 bases in frame from base 1. Trimming takes 7 bases from V and 6 bases from J, and the germline ends sit 18 bases apart.

Here is what the overall study found, with its caveats: The authors proposed that each seasonal influenza vaccination may bring in only a limited number of new T cells.

The specimen was PBMCs from blood, collected 45 days after vaccination. The receptor comes from a middle-aged man who received an inactivated influenza vaccine. Donor details come from another sample of the same person, matched by shared clones. The V and J segments used are TRBV6-5 and TRBJ1-2; TRBD1 could be the D gene, as 6 bases match. The nucleotides are TGTGCCAGCATTAGAACCGGGACATACGATGGCTACACCTTC. Its translation is CASIRTGTYDGYTF.